The 18 T cell receptor beta chains listed next were all sequenced from one sample in a study of T cell responses to AZD1222 COVID-19 vaccine. Some clones are missing from TCRdb's copy, which holds only in-frame ones; the method was immunoSEQ multiplex PCR. The table shows around 150,000 clones, with about nine tenths occurring only once. The sequenced sample was peripheral blood, obtained on day 0 of AZD1222 vaccination. The receptors originated from an adult in good health.

This rearrangement joins TRBV4-3 to TRBJ1-1; D ambiguous. CDR3 length: 14 amino acids. The V end lost 0 bases, the J end lost 1 base, and 6 bases lay between the germline ends. Germline-derived CDR1 and CDR2 are LGHNA and YSLEER. The CDR3 region is CASSQDDGNTEAFF. DNA of the CDR3: TGCGCCAGCAGCCAAGATGACGGGAACACTGAAGCTTTCTTT.

The chain joins TRBV6-5 to TRBJ1-4, with D perhaps matching TRBD1 (5 bases). V lost 9 bases and J 8 bases, leaving 16 bases between the germline ends. The V gene's germline CDR1 is MNHEY and CDR2 SVGAGI. This CDR3 comprises 13 residues. CDR3 in DNA: TGTGCCAGTGGAACAGGTCTCTCAGAAAAACTGTTTTTT. Its translation is CASGTGLSEKLFF.

V gene TRBV9 combines with J gene TRBJ2-1; D is unclear. The CDR3 sequence is 15 residues long. Germline lookup yields CDR1 SGDLS and CDR2 YYNGEE. The V gene lost 3 bases and the J gene lost 3 bases, with 13 bases spanning the gap. As DNA, the CDR3 is TGTGCCAGCAGCGACGACCAGAGGATCTACAATGAGCAGTTCTTC. Its translation is CASSDDQRIYNEQFF. The entire variable domain, with the rest obtained from reference TRBV9 and TRBJ2-1, is as follows: DSGVTQTPKHLITATGQRVTLRCSPRSGDLSVYWYQQSLDQGLQFLIQYYNGEERAKGNILERFSAQQFPDLHSELNLSSLELGDSALYFCASSDDQRIYNEQFFGPGTRLTVL.

DNA for the CDR3: TGCGCCAGCAGCTTGGCCTCACAGTTCACTGAAGCTTTCTTT. It is translated as CASSLASQFTEAFF. The chain couples TRBV5-1 to TRBJ1-1; D gene ambiguous. V dropped 0 bases and J dropped 4 bases, with 10 bases sitting between them. From germline, CDR1 is SGHRS and CDR2 YFSETQ. CDR3 length: 14 residues.

The chain carries TRBV2 and TRBJ1-3; D not resolved. Trimming removed 0 bases at V and 4 bases at J, with 10 bases between. The CDR3 spans 15 residues. Germline values: CDR1 SNHLY, CDR2 FYNNEI. Here the CDR3 reads CASSEAARSGNTIYF. The CDR3 DNA follows: TGTGCCAGCAGTGAAGCGGCCCGGTCCGGAAACACCATATATTTT. Full variable domain (missing parts from reference TRBV2 and TRBJ1-3): EPEVTQTPSHQVTQMGQEVILRCVPISNHLYFYWYRQILGQKVEFLVSFYNNEISEKSEIFDDQFSVERPDGSNFTLKIRSTKLEDSAMYFCASSEAARSGNTIYFGEGSWLTVV.

In regard to this clone: Within the sample, other DNA sequences also encode this same CDR3. The chain has TRBV30 and TRBJ1-1, with D unclear. V lost 2 bases and J lost 1, with 8 bases in between. There are 13 residues in the CDR3. Germline V gene data show CDR1 as GTSNPN and CDR2 as SVGIG (reference sequence). CDR3 loop: CAWSPGRNTEAFF. In DNA form, the CDR3 reads TGTGCCTGGAGTCCAGGACGGAACACTGAAGCTTTCTTT.

This clone was picked up many times. The rearrangement uses TRBV7-2 and TRBJ2-5, with TRBD2 matching 8 bases. V was pared by 7 bases and J by 5 bases, with 9 bases of the junction left unmatched. Germline V gives CDR1 SGHTA, CDR2 FQGNSA. The CDR3 is 14 residues long. The CDR3 sequence is CASTYFGREETQYF. The CDR3 coding sequence is TGTGCCAGCACCTATTTCGGGAGGGAGGAGACCCAGTACTTC.

The chain carries TRBV15 and TRBJ2-3; D is uncertain. Germline loops: CDR1 LNHNV, CDR2 YYDKDF (reference sequence). This CDR3 is 17 amino acids long. V was pared by 0 bases and J by 7 bases, with 20 bases between. The DNA of the CDR3 is TGTGCCACCAGCAGAGATGCCGCTTATGACTCCGTAAATACGCAGTATTTT. This encodes CATSRDAAYDSVNTQYF.

The V call is TRBV12-5, the J call TRBJ1-1; a possible D gene is TRBD1 (5 bases). The CDR3 spans 15 residues. Trimming left V 6 bases short and J 2 bases short, with 16 bases between. Germline lookup yields CDR1 LGHNT and CDR2 FRNRAP. In nucleotides, the CDR3 is TGTGCTAGTGGCCCGCGGGGGGTGTTAAACACTGAAGCTTTCTTT. Translated: CASGPRGVLNTEAFF.

The J gene is TRBJ2-3, the V gene TRBV4-3; the match to TRBD2 covers 7 bases. CDR1 is LGHNA and CDR2 is YSLEER in the germline V gene. J gave up 0 bases and V 4 bases, and 7 bases lay outside the gene matches. There are 16 residues in the CDR3. The CDR3 loop reads CASSPGLDLSTDTQYF. The CDR3, as DNA: TGCGCCAGCAGCCCTGGACTAGACCTTAGCACAGATACGCAGTATTTT.

The chain uses TRBV18 and TRBJ1-3, with D possibly being TRBD1 (6 bases). This CDR3 contains 23 residues. The germline CDR1 and CDR2 sequences are KGHSH and LQKENI. The V gene lost 6 bases and the J gene lost 2 bases, with 38 bases spanning the gap. DNA of the CDR3: TGTGCCAGCTCTCCGTTCCTAGTGTCCCGCGCCTCAGGATCACAGGGAACTGGAAACACCATATATTTT. The encoded protein is CASSPFLVSRASGSQGTGNTIYF. The full variable domain, with the rest looked up from reference TRBV18 and TRBJ1-3, is NAGVMQNPRHLVRRRGQEARLRCSPMKGHSHVYWYRQLPEEGLKFMVYLQKENIIDESGMPKERFSAEFPKEGPSILRIQQVVRGDSAAYFCASSPFLVSRASGSQGTGNTIYFGEGSWLTVV.

The chain recombines TRBV6-5 with TRBJ2-1, with 7 bases aligning to TRBD1. Germline V lookup: CDR1 MNHEY, CDR2 SVGAGI. The length of the CDR3 is 15 residues. V shed 5 bases, J shed 5 bases, and the junction held 9 bases outside the gene matches. CDR3 coding DNA: TGTGCCAGCAGTCCAACAGGGGCCCACAACAATGAGCAGTTCTTC. Translating gives CASSPTGAHNNEQFF.

This clone is a singleton in its sample. This CDR3 reads CASSPSGRGSETQYF. CDR3 sequence (DNA): TGTGCCAGCAGTCCTAGCGGGAGAGGCTCGGAGACCCAGTACTTC. The gene calls are TRBV7-2 and TRBJ2-5; 10 bases map to TRBD2. J gave up 5 bases and V 6 bases, and 9 bases lay outside the gene matches. The CDR3 covers 15 residues. Germline V gives CDR1 SGHTA, CDR2 FQGNSA.

V usage is TRBV19 and J usage is TRBJ2-3; TRBD2 agrees at 7 bases. The V gene end was trimmed by 5 bases and the J gene end by 0 bases; junction bases not matched to a gene: 5. This CDR3 region has 15 residues. Germline-derived CDR1 and CDR2 are LNHDA and SQIVND (reference sequence). CDR3 protein: CASSDRTRSTDTQYF. DNA for the CDR3: TGTGCCAGTAGTGACCGGACTAGGAGCACAGATACGCAGTATTTT.

The rearrangement joins TRBV27 to TRBJ1-2, with D unclear. The CDR3 is made up of 13 amino acids. The germline gives CDR1 MNHEY, CDR2 SMNVEV (reference sequence). Trimming stripped 2 bases from V and 8 bases from J, with 12 bases between. The CDR3 coding sequence is TGTGCCAGCAGTTTACGTTTGAATCGAGGCTACACCTTC. Its protein is CASSLRLNRGYTF.

V and J are TRBV12-3 or TRBV12-4 and TRBJ2-3; TRBD1 might be the D (5 bases). V was clipped by 7 bases and J by 7 bases, with 12 bases between them. The CDR3 has 12 amino acids. The CDR3 loop reads CASTRREHTQYF. DNA of the CDR3: TGTGCCAGCACCCGCAGGGAACATACGCAGTATTTT.

V usage is TRBV7-9 and J usage is TRBJ2-2, with D unclear. V was clipped by 5 bases and J by 6 bases, with 10 bases between them. The CDR3 runs 13 residues. Germline V gives CDR1 SEHNR, CDR2 FQNEAQ (reference sequence). The CDR3 nucleotides are TGTGCCAGCAGCCCAGAAGGCCCCGGGGAGCTGTTTTTT. Amino acid sequence: CASSPEGPGELFF.

V and J are TRBV30 and TRBJ2-5; D is undetermined. CDR1 GTSNPN and CDR2 SVGIG come from the germline V gene (reference sequence). This CDR3 is 13 amino acids long. Trimming took off 1 base at V and 4 bases at J, with 10 bases between the two ends. The CDR3 DNA is TGTGCCTGGAGTGACGAAGGTGGAGAGACCCAGTACTTC. Residues: CAWSDEGGETQYF.